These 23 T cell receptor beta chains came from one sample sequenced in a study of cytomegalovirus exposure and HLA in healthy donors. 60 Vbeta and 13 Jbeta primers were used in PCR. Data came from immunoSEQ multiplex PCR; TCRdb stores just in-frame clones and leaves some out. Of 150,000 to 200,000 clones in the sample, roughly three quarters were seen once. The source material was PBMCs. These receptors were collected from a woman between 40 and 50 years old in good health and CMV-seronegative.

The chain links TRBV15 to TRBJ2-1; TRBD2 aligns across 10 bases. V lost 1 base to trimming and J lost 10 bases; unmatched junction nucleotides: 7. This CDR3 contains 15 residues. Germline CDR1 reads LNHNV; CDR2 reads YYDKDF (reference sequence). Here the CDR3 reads CATSRGAGGLGEQFF. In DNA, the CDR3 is TGTGCCACCAGCAGAGGAGCGGGAGGGCTCGGGGAGCAGTTCTTC.

CDR3 region: CASSLDRGNQPQHF. The DNA for the CDR3 is TGTGCCAGCAGCTTGGACAGGGGGAATCAGCCCCAGCATTTT. V gene TRBV5-5 combines with J gene TRBJ1-5, with 8 bases that match TRBD1. CDR1 is SGHKS and CDR2 is YYEKEE in the germline V gene (reference sequence). This CDR3 contains 14 residues. V shed 0 bases, J shed 4 bases, and the junction held 0 bases outside the gene matches.

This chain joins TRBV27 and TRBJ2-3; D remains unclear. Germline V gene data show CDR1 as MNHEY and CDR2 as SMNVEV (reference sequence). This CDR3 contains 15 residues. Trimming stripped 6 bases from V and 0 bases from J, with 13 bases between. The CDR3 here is CASREAALSTDTQYF. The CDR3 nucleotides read TGTGCCAGCAGAGAGGCGGCCCTTAGCACAGATACGCAGTATTTT.

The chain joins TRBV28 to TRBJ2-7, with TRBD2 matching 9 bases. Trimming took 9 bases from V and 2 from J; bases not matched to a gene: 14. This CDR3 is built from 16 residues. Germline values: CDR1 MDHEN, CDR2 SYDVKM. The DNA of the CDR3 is TGTGCCAGTAAAAATCAAGCGGGAGGCCGAACCTACGAGCAGTACTTC. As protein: CASKNQAGGRTYEQYF.

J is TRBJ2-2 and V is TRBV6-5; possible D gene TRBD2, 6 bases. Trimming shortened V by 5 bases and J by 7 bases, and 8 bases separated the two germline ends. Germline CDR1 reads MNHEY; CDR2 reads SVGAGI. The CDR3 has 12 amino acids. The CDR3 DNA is TGTGCCAGCAGTCCGGGAGACGGGGAGCTGTTTTTT. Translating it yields CASSPGDGELFF.

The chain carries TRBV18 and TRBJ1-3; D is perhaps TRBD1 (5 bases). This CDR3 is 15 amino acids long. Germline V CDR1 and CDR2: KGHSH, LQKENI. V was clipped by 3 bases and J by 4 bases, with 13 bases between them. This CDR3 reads CASSPSGELGNTIYF. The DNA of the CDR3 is TGTGCCAGCTCACCTTCGGGGGAATTAGGAAACACCATATATTTT.

The CDR3 region has the DNA TGTGCCACCAAAGGCGGGATGAGCTCCTATAATTCACCCCTCCACTTT. It translates to CATKGGMSSYNSPLHF. The rearrangement joins TRBV2 to TRBJ1-6; D gene ambiguous. Trimming stripped 10 bases from V and 0 bases from J, with 16 bases between. The CDR3 consists of 16 residues. In germline, CDR1 is SNHLY, CDR2 FYNNEI.

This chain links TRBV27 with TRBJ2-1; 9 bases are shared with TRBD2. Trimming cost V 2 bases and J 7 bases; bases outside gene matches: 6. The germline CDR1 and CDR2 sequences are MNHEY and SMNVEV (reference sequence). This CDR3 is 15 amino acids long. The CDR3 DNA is TGTGCCAGCAGTTTAAGCGGGAGGTCTGGAAATGAGCAGTTCTTC. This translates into CASSLSGRSGNEQFF.

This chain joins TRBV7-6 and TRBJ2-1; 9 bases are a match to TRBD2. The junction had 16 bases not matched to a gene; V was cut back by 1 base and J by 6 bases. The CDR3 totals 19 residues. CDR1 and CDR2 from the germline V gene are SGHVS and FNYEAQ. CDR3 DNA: TGTGCCAGCAGCTTAGTATCTTCAAGGCGGGAGGGGGCTCGCAATGAGCAGTTCTTC. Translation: CASSLVSSRREGARNEQFF.

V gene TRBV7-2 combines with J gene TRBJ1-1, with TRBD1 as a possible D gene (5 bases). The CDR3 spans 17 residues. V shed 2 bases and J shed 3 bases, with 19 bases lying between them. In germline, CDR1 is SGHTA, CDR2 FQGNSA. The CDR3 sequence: CASSLIQGPRVDTEAFF. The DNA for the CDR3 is TGTGCCAGCAGCTTAATTCAGGGCCCTAGGGTGGACACTGAAGCTTTCTTT.

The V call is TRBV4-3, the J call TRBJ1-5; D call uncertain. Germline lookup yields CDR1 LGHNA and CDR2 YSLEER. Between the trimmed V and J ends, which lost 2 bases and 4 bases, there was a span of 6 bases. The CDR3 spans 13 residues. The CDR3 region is CASSQSPNQPQHF. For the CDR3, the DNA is TGCGCCAGCAGCCAATCCCCGAATCAGCCCCAGCATTTT.

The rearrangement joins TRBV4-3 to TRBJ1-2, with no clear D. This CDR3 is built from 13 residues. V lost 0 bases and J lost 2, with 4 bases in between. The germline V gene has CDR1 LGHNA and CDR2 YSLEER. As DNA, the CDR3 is TGCGCCAGCAGCCAAGACAGGAACTATGGCTACACCTTC. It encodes CASSQDRNYGYTF.

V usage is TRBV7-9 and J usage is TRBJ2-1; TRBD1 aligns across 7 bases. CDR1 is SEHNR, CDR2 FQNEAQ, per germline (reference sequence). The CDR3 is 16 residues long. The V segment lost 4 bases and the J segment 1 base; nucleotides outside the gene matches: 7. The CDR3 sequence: CASSSTTGESYNEQFF. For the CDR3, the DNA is TGTGCCAGCAGCTCCACAACAGGGGAGTCCTACAATGAGCAGTTCTTC.

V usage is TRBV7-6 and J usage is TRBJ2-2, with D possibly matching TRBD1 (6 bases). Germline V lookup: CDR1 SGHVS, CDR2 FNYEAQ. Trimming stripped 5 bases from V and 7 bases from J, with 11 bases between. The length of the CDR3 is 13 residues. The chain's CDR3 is CASSTRGGGELFF. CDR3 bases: TGTGCCAGCAGCACCAGGGGTGGCGGGGAGCTGTTTTTT.

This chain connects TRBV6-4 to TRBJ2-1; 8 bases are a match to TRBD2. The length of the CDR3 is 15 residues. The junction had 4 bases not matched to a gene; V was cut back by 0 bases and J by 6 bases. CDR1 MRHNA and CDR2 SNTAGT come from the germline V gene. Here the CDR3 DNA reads TGTGCCAGCAGTGACTCGATGGCGGGAGGCAATGAGCAGTTCTTC. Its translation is CASSDSMAGGNEQFF.

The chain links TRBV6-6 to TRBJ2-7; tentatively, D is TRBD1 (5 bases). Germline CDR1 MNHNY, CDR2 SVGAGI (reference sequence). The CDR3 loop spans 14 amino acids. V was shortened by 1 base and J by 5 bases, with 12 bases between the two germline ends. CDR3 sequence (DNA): TGTGCCAGCAGTTACTTAAGGGGAAGCGACGAGCAGTACTTC. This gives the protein CASSYLRGSDEQYF.

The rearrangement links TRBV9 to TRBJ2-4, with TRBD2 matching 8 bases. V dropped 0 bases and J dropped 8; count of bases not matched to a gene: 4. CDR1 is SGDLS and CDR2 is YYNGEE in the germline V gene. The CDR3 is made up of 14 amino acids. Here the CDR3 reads CASSVGGRLDIQYF. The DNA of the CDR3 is TGTGCCAGCAGCGTAGGCGGGAGGTTGGACATTCAGTACTTC.

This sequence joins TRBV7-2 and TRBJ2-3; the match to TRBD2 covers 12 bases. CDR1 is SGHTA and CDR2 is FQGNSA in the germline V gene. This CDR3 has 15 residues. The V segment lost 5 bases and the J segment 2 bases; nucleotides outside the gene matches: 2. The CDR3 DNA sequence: TGTGCCAGCAGCCGGACTAGCGGGGCCACAGATACGCAGTATTTT. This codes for CASSRTSGATDTQYF.

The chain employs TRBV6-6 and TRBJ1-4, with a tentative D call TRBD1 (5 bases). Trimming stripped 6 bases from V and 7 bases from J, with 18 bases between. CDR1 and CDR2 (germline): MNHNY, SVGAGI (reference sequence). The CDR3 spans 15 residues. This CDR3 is CASSPLGGFSEKLFF. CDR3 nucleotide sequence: TGTGCCAGCAGCCCTCTCGGGGGGTTTAGTGAAAAACTGTTTTTT.

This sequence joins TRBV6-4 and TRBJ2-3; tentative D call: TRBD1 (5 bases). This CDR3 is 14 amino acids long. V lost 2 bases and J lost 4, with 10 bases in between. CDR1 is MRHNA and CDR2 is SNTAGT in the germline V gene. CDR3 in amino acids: CASSDIWGADTQYF. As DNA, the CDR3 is TGTGCCAGCAGTGACATCTGGGGCGCAGATACGCAGTATTTT.

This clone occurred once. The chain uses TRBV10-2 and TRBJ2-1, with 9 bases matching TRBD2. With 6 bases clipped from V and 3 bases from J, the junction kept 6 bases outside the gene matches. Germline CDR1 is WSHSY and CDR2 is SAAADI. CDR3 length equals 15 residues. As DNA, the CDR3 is TGCGCCAGCAGCGCCGGGACTAGCAACTACAATGAGCAGTTCTTC. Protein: CASSAGTSNYNEQFF.

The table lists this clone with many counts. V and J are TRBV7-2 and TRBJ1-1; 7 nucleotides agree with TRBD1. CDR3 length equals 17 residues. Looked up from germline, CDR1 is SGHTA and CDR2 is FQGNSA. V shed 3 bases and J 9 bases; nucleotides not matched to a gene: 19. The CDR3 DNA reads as TGTGCCAGCAGCTTGAAGTTCACAGGGGTAGCAAACGACAAAGCTTTCTTT. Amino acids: CASSLKFTGVANDKAFF.

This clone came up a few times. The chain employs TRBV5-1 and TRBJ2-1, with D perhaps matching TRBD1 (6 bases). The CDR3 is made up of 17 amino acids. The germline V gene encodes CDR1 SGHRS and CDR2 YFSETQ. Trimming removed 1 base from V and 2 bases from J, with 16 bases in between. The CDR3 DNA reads TGCGCCAGCAGCTTGTGGGCGACAGGTGGACCCTACAATGAGCAGTTCTTC. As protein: CASSLWATGGPYNEQFF.